This T cell receptor (beta chain) was captured in a study of tumor-infiltrating lymphocytes in localized non-small cell lung cancer. Study-level points and caveats: Available tissue quantity limited TCR sequencing to a patient subset.

Sequencing was performed with immunoSEQ multiplex PCR; in TCRdb, only in-frame clones are kept and a portion is missing. There are around 12,000 clones in the sample; roughly 85% occur only once, and 12% lies in the top ten. Germline CDR1 is SGHKS and CDR2 is YYEKEE (reference sequence). The CDR3 is 15 amino acids. The germline V and J ends were trimmed by 0 bases and 4 bases, with 10 bases remaining between them. As concerns this clone: Its antigen is still unknown.

The gene calls are TRBV5-5 and TRBJ1-4; possibly TRBD1 for D (5 bases). Sequenced sample: uninvolved lung tissue not adjacent to the tumor. The origin of this receptor is a human donor with non-small cell lung cancer. For the CDR3, the DNA is TGTGCCAGCAGCTTGGAGAAGGGACTTAATGAAAAACTGTTTTTT. Its protein product is CASSLEKGLNEKLFF.